The 13 T cell receptor beta chains below come from one sample, sequenced in a study of T cell responses to AZD1222 COVID-19 vaccine. The protocol was immunoSEQ multiplex PCR, while the TCRdb copy is restricted to in-frame clones and leaves out a portion. The repertoire includes 130,000 to 150,000 clones, 85% to 90% of them detected once, and about 1.5% sits in the top ten. The input for sequencing was peripheral blood, taken on day 0 of AZD1222 vaccination. The receptor set was obtained from an adult in good health.

The rearrangement uses TRBV19 and TRBJ1-1; no clear D. This CDR3 is built from 13 residues. V lost 8 bases to trimming and J lost 1 base, with 11 bases between them. Germline V CDR1 and CDR2: LNHDA, SQIVND (reference sequence). Written as DNA, the CDR3 is TGTGCCAGTCGGATACTACGGAACACTGAAGCTTTCTTT. Amino acid sequence: CASRILRNTEAFF.

The chain links TRBV15 to TRBJ1-5; TRBD1 agrees at 8 bases. After removal of 0 bases from V and 4 bases from J, the junction contained 5 bases not matched to a gene. CDR1 LNHNV and CDR2 YYDKDF come from the germline V gene (reference sequence). The CDR3 runs 16 residues. The CDR3 is CATSRDRTGRNQPQHF. The CDR3, as DNA: TGTGCCACCAGCAGAGACCGGACAGGGAGAAATCAGCCCCAGCATTTT.

The genes are TRBV12-3 or TRBV12-4 and TRBJ1-4; D is uncertain. The CDR3 spans 12 residues. V was shortened by 2 bases and J by 11 bases, with 9 bases between the two germline ends. This CDR3 reads CASSLSGVKLFF. In DNA, the CDR3 is TGTGCCAGCAGTTTATCTGGGGTTAAACTGTTTTTT.

This clone was detected only once. This rearrangement joins TRBV25-1 to TRBJ1-5; D is ambiguous. Germline V CDR1 and CDR2: MGHDK, SYGVNS. The CDR3 extends over 14 amino acids. Deletions cut 3 bases from V and 10 bases from J, with 16 bases between. The DNA for the CDR3 is TGTGCCAGCAGTGATAGCAGGAGCCGACAACCCCAGCATTTT. It encodes CASSDSRSRQPQHF.

V usage is TRBV3-1 (or the pseudogene TRBV3-2) and J usage is TRBJ1-1; D is uncertain. The germline V gene has CDR1 LGHDT and CDR2 YNNKEL (reference sequence). V lost 2 bases and J 2 bases, leaving 12 bases between the germline ends. The CDR3 is 15 amino acids. CDR3 in amino acids: CASSQRRAGNTEAFF. CDR3 nucleotides: TGTGCCAGCAGCCAAAGGCGGGCGGGTAACACTGAAGCTTTCTTT.

The CDR3 DNA follows: TGTGCCAGCAGCGAACTGGGGAGCTCCTATAATTCACCCCTCCACTTT. Protein sequence: CASSELGSSYNSPLHF. The rearrangement links TRBV6-1 to TRBJ1-6; D gene unclear. The CDR3 consists of 16 residues. Germline V gene sequence: CDR1 MNHNS, CDR2 SASEGT. The V gene lost 6 bases and the J gene lost 0 bases, with 12 bases spanning the gap.

The V and J genes are TRBV21-1 and TRBJ1-1. TRBV21-1 counts as a pseudogene. The CDR3 is 16 residues long. CDR3 coding DNA: TGTGCCAGCAGCAAAACGATGAGAATTGACAACACTGAAGCTTTCTTT. As protein: CASSKTMRIDNTEAFF.

CDR3: CASAPGGFGNEQFF. The CDR3 region has the DNA TGTGCCAGCGCACCCGGGGGGTTCGGCAATGAGCAGTTCTTC. V is TRBV7-9 and J is TRBJ2-1; 7 nucleotides agree with TRBD2. The CDR3 has 14 amino acids. Germline V gene data show CDR1 as SEHNR and CDR2 as FQNEAQ (reference sequence). The J segment lost 6 bases and the V segment lost 8 bases, leaving 10 bases of the junction unmatched.

This clone was seen a handful of times. The chain recombines TRBV11-3 with TRBJ1-1; D remains unclear. V lost 1 base and J lost 0, with 9 bases in between. CDR1 SGHNT and CDR2 YENEEA come from the germline V gene. This CDR3 is 15 amino acids long. CDR3 nucleotide sequence: TGTGCCAGCAGCTTAGGGGGTACCATGAACACTGAAGCTTTCTTT. Its protein product is CASSLGGTMNTEAFF.

This clone was observed once. The V gene is TRBV6-5, the J gene TRBJ2-1, with no clear D. V lost 7 bases and J 7 bases, leaving 5 bases between the germline ends. The V gene's germline CDR1 is MNHEY and CDR2 SVGAGI. CDR3 size: 10 residues. CDR3 in DNA: TGTGCCAGCATGAGGAATGAGCAGTTCTTC. The encoded protein is CASMRNEQFF.

The gene calls are TRBV18 and TRBJ1-1; D is ambiguous. This CDR3 region has 14 residues. The germline CDR1 and CDR2 sequences are KGHSH and LQKENI. V lost 4 bases and J 3 bases, leaving 12 bases between the germline ends. The CDR3 nucleotides read TGTGCCAGCTCACTAAACATGGGTTACACTGAAGCTTTCTTT. This translates into CASSLNMGYTEAFF. Variable domain in full (rest from reference TRBV18 and TRBJ1-1): NAGVMQNPRHLVRRRGQEARLRCSPMKGHSHVYWYRQLPEEGLKFMVYLQKENIIDESGMPKERFSAEFPKEGPSILRIQQVVRGDSAAYFCASSLNMGYTEAFFGQGTRLTVV.

The chain carries TRBV4-1 and TRBJ1-3, with D hard to call. The CDR3 runs 13 residues. Germline CDR1 is MGHRA and CDR2 is YSYEKL. The ends were cut back, 0 bases at V and 5 bases at J, with 5 bases in the middle. The CDR3 here is CASSQDQRNTIYF. CDR3 in DNA: TGCGCCAGCAGCCAAGATCAGAGAAACACCATATATTTT.

The J gene is TRBJ1-3, the V gene TRBV3-1 (or the pseudogene TRBV3-2); the D is unclear. Germline loops: CDR1 LGHDT, CDR2 YNNKEL (reference sequence). The CDR3 consists of 13 residues. V was trimmed by 3 bases and J by 0 bases, leaving 3 bases between them. The CDR3: CASSHSSGNTIYF. The CDR3 region has the DNA TGTGCCAGCAGCCACTCCTCTGGAAACACCATATATTTT.